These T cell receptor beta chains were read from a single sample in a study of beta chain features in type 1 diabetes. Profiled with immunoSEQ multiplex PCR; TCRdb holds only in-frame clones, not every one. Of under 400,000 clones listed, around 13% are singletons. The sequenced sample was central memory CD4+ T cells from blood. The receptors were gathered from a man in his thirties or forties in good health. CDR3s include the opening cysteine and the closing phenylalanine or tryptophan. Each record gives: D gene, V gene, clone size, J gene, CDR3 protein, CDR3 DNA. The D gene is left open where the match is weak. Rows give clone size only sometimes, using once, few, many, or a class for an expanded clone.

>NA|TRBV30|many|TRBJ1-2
CAWSVEANYGYTF
TGTGCCTGGAGTGTAGAGGCTAACTATGGCTACACCTTC
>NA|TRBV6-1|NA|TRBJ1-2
CASSEAGVGRGYTF
TGTGCCAGCAGTGAAGCAGGTGTGGGGCGTGGCTACACCTTC
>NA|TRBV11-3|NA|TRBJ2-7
CASSAGYEQYF
TGTGCCAGCAGCGCAGGATACGAGCAGTACTTC
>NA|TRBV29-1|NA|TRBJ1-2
CSVGGGNYGYTF
TGCAGCGTCGGTGGGGGTAACTATGGCTACACCTTC
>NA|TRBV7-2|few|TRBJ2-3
CASSLERGTDTQYF
TGTGCCAGCAGCTTAGAACGGGGCACAGATACGCAGTATTTT
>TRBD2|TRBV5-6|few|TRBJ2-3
CASSYGGAMLDTDTQYF
TGTGCCAGCAGCTACGGGGGGGCCATGCTCGACACAGATACGCAGTATTTT
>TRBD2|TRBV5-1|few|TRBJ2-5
CASSPFSGGRAQETQYF
TGCGCCAGCAGCCCGTTTTCTGGCGGGAGAGCCCAAGAGACCCAGTACTTC
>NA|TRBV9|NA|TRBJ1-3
CASSPQGAGGNTIYF
TGTGCCAGCAGCCCTCAAGGGGCAGGGGGAAACACCATATATTTT
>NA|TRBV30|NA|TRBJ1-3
CAWSPHGGAGGNTIYF
TGTGCCTGGAGTCCCCACGGGGGGGCGGGTGGAAACACCATATATTTT
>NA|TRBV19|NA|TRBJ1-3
CASRDSRDGNSGNTIYF
TGTGCCAGTAGAGATTCCCGGGACGGCAACTCTGGAAACACCATATATTTT
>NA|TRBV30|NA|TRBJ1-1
CAWSHPNTEAFF
TGTGCCTGGAGTCACCCGAACACTGAAGCTTTCTTT
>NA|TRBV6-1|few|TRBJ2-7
CASKADYYEQYF
TGTGCCAGCAAGGCAGACTACTACGAGCAGTACTTC
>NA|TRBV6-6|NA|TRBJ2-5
CAISEWSSRETQYF
TGTGCCATCAGTGAGTGGTCTAGCAGAGAGACCCAGTACTTC
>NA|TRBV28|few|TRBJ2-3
CASSLPGGNTQYF
TGTGCCAGCAGTTTACCGGGCGGTAATACGCAGTATTTT
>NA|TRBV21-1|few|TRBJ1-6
CASSKLRGQPNSPLHF
TGTGCCAGCAGCAAACTCAGGGGACAGCCTAATTCACCCCTCCACTTT
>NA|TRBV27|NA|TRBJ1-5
CASGPIGVTDQPQHF
TGTGCCAGCGGACCCATAGGGGTCACCGATCAGCCCCAGCATTTT
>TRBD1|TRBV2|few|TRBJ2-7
CASSGGQIQEQYF
TGTGCCAGCAGTGGGGGACAGATACAAGAGCAGTACTTC
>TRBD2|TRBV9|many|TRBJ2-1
CASSPHSGSHNEQFF
TGTGCCAGCAGCCCGCATAGCGGGAGTCACAATGAGCAGTTCTTC
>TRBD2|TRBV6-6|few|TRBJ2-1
CASRKGLAGWDEQFF
TGTGCCAGCAGGAAAGGACTAGCCGGGTGGGATGAGCAGTTCTTC
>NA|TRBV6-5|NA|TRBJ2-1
CASLGSLNNEQFF
TGTGCCAGTCTGGGATCCTTGAACAATGAGCAGTTCTTC
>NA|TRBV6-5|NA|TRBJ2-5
CASSSPRTQETQYF
TGTGCCAGCAGTTCGCCCCGGACACAAGAGACCCAGTACTTC
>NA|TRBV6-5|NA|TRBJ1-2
CASSYSRQDGYTF
TGTGCCAGCAGTTACTCTAGACAGGATGGCTACACCTTC
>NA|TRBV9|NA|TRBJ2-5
CASSATGGRETQYF
TGTGCCAGCAGCGCCACGGGGGGCAGAGAGACCCAGTACTTC
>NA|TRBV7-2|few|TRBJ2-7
CASSAAVGLTYEQYF
TGTGCCAGCAGTGCGGCAGTGGGACTTACCTACGAGCAGTACTTC
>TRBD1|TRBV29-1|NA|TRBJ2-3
CSVDGTGYADTQYF
TGCAGCGTTGATGGGACAGGGTATGCGGATACGCAGTATTTT
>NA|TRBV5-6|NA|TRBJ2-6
CASSANRASSGANVLTF
TGTGCCAGCAGCGCAAACAGGGCTAGCTCTGGGGCCAACGTCCTGACTTTC
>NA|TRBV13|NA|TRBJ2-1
CASSVVRENEQFF
TGTGCCAGCAGTGTCGTGCGGGAAAATGAGCAGTTCTTC
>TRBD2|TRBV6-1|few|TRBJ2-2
CASSVLAGGELFF
TGTGCCAGCAGTGTACTAGCGGGGGGGGAGCTGTTTTTT
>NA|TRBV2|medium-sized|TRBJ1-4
CASSEGRGNEKLFF
TGTGCCAGCAGTGAGGGGAGGGGTAATGAAAAACTGTTTTTT
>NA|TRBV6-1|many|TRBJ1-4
CASARTAEEKLFF
TGTGCCAGCGCTCGGACCGCGGAGGAAAAACTGTTTTTT
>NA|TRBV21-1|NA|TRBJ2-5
CASSKVAKDFQETQYF
TGTGCCAGCAGCAAAGTTGCCAAAGACTTCCAAGAGACCCAGTACTTC
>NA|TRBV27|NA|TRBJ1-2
CASSRGRNYGYTF
TGTGCCAGCAGCCGCGGACGGAACTATGGCTACACCTTC
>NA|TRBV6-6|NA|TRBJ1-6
CASSYLDPWSLHF
TGTGCCAGCAGTTACTTGGACCCCTGGTCCCTCCACTTT
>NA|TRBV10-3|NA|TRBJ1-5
CASKTGADQPQHF
TGTGCCAGTAAGACAGGCGCCGATCAGCCCCAGCATTTT
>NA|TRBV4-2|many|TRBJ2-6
CASSQDGQTRDVLTF
TGTGCCAGCAGCCAAGATGGGCAGACCCGCGACGTCCTGACTTTC
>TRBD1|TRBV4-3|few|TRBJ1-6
CASSQGQSNSPLHF
TGCGCCAGCAGCCAGGGACAGTCCAATTCACCCCTCCACTTT
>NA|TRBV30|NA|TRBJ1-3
CACSVGPGNTIYF
TGTGCCTGTTCAGTAGGCCCTGGAAACACCATATATTTT
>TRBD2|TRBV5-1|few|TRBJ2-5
CASSPQPELAGGETQYF
TGCGCCAGCAGTCCTCAACCCGAACTAGCGGGGGGAGAGACCCAGTACTTC
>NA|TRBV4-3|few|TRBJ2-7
CASSQGISGVRSEQYF
TGCGCCAGCAGCCAAGGAATTTCAGGGGTTCGGAGCGAGCAGTACTTC
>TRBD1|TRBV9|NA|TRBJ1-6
CASSGRDRGSPLHF
TGTGCCAGCAGCGGCCGGGACAGGGGTTCACCCCTCCACTTT
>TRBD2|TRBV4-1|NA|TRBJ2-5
CASSQGLAGSQETQYF
TGCGCCAGCAGCCAAGGACTAGCGGGGAGCCAAGAGACCCAGTACTTC
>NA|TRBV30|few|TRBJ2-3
CAWSAVRNPSTDTQYF
TGTGCCTGGAGTGCGGTCCGAAATCCTAGCACAGATACGCAGTATTTT
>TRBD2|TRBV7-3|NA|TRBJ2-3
CASSLAGGPTDTQYF
TGTGCCAGCAGCTTAGCGGGAGGCCCGACAGATACGCAGTATTTT
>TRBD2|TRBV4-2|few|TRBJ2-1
CASSYPRAGIVDNEQFF
TGTGCCAGCAGCTACCCTCGAGCGGGAATCGTTGACAATGAGCAGTTCTTC
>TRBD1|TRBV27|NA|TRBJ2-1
CASPRDRGFNEQFF
TGTGCCAGTCCCCGGGACAGGGGGTTCAATGAGCAGTTCTTC
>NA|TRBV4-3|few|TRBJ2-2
CASSQETGTGELFF
TGCGCCAGCAGCCAAGAAACGGGTACCGGGGAGCTGTTTTTT
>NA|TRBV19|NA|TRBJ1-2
CASSIPTGGYTF
TGTGCCAGTAGTATTCCCACGGGGGGCTACACCTTC
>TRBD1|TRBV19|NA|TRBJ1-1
CASSIGAGTGGSTEAFF
TGTGCCAGTAGTATTGGGGCCGGGACAGGGGGCAGCACTGAAGCTTTCTTT
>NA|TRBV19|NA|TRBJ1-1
CASSRTENTEAFF
TGTGCCAGTAGTAGGACAGAGAACACTGAAGCTTTCTTT
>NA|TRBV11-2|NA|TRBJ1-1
CASSEAGGSVTEAFF
TGTGCCAGCAGCGAAGCAGGCGGATCGGTCACTGAAGCTTTCTTT
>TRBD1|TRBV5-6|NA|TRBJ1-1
CASKGQGALGTEAFF
TGTGCCAGCAAGGGACAGGGGGCGCTGGGCACTGAAGCTTTCTTT
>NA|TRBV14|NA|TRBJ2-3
CASSHMGRTSTDTQYF
TGTGCCAGCAGCCACATGGGACGGACCAGCACAGATACGCAGTATTTT
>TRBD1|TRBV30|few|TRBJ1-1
CAWRQGGTEAFF
TGTGCCTGGCGACAGGGGGGCACTGAAGCTTTCTTT
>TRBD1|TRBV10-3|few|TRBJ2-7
CAISDRGNYEQYF
TGTGCCATCAGTGACAGGGGGAACTACGAGCAGTACTTC